These T cell receptor beta chains were read from a single sample in a study of human T cells and chemical hapten exposure. MiXCR, applied by TCRdb to the RACE reads, yields one record per CDR3 protein. Of over 300,000 distinct CDR3 sequences in the sample, approximately 5.1% are singletons; the top ten hold 2.5% to 3%. Sample: whole blood, taken in connection with sensitization to the hapten diphenylcyclopropenone (DPC). The receptors shown here come from a woman aged 45-65 years with alopecia areata. Some clones in this sample may be carry-over from other donors' samples. Each CDR3 is given with its conserved first and last residue.

TRBJ2-5	TRBV7-9	CASRRDLQETQYF
TRBJ1-3	TRBV12-3/TRBV12-4	CASSLRAGRDTIYF
TRBJ1-1	TRBV12-3/TRBV12-4	CASSLLVGGGKNTEAFF
TRBJ1-2	TRBV29-1	CSAPSGPYGYTF
TRBJ2-7	TRBV3-1	CASSHLTISYEQYF
TRBJ2-3	TRBV12-3/TRBV12-4	CASSWGLAGVTDTQYF
TRBJ2-1	TRBV12-3/TRBV12-4	CASSPGLGLDEQFF
TRBJ2-2	TRBV29-1	CSVYRGAGELFF
TRBJ2-2	TRBV12-3/TRBV12-4	CASSSSGLAGELFF
TRBJ2-3	TRBV20-1	CSAIGIAPWGDTQYF
TRBJ2-3	TRBV2	CASSSDSGGLGTDTQYF
TRBJ2-1	TRBV28	CASSLSGAEHYNEQFF
TRBJ2-1	TRBV16	CASSQYGINEQFF
TRBJ2-7	TRBV4-2	CASSQASGRHYEQYF
TRBJ1-2	TRBV12-3/TRBV12-4	CASSLSGYGGYTF
TRBJ2-6	TRBV25-1	CASSPMGVHRPSGANVLTF
TRBJ2-1	TRBV29-1	CSGGRVGSYNEQFF
TRBJ2-7	TRBV7-7	CASSLGEGGPYEQYF
TRBJ2-5	TRBV10-2	CASRGTSQETQYF
TRBJ2-3	TRBV7-9	CASSLVLALAVADTQYF
TRBJ1-5	TRBV3-1	CASSQMGQANQPQHF
TRBJ2-2	TRBV11-2	CASTNKYTGELFF
TRBJ2-4	TRBV6-1	CASSAGTALAKNIQYF
TRBJ2-3	TRBV10-3	CAISGPGTSTDTQYF
TRBJ2-1	TRBV28	CASVTAQEDRDNEQFF